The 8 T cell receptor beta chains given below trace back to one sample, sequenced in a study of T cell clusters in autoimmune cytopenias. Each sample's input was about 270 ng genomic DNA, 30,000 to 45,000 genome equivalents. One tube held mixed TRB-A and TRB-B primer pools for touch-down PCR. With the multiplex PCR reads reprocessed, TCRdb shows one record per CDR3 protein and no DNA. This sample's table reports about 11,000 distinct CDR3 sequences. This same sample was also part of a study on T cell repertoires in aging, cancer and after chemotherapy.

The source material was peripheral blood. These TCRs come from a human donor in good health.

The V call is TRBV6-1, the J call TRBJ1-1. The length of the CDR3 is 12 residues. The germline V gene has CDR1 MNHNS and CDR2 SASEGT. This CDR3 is CASSVVSVGAFF.

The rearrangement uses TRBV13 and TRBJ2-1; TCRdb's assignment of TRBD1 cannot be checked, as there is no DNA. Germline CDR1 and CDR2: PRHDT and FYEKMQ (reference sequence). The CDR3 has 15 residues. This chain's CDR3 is CASSLFGRGSPTQFF. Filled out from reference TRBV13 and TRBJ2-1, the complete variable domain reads AAGVIQSPRHLIKEKRETATLKCYPIPRHDTVYWYQQGPGQDPQFLISFYEKMQSDKGSIPDRFSAQQFSDYHSELNMSSLELGDSALYFCASSLFGRGSPTQFFGPGTRLTVL.

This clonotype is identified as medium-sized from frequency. CDR3 amino acids: CASSLAGGSTDTQYF. The rearrangement uses TRBV6-5 and TRBJ2-3; TCRdb designates TRBD2, a call that cannot be tested without DNA. Germline V gives CDR1 MNHEY, CDR2 SVGAGI. This CDR3 is 15 amino acids long.

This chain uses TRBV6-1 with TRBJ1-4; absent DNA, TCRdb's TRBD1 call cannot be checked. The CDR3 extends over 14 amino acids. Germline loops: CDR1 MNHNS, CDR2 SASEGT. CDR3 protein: CASSRTATNEKLFF.

CDR3 sequence reads: CASSLAGGSNEQYF. The rearrangement joins TRBV7-2 to TRBJ2-7; TCRdb indicates TRBD1, and absent DNA this call remains unverified. In germline, CDR1 is SGHTA, CDR2 FQGNSA. This CDR3 comprises 14 residues.

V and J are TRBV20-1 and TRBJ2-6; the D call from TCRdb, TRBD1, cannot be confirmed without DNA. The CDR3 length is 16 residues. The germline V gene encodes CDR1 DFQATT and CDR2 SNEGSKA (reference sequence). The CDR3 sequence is CSAYRGLESGANVLTF.

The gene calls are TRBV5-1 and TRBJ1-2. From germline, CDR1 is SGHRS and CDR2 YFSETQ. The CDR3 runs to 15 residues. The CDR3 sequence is CASSFFRTANYGYTF.

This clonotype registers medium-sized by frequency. The CDR3 loop is CSVESPLAGDEQFF. V gene TRBV29-1 combines with J gene TRBJ2-1; TCRdb reports TRBD2, a call that lacks DNA to check it against. The CDR3 contains 14 residues. Germline assignment: CDR1 SQVTM and CDR2 ANQGSEA.